A single sample gave rise to the 14 T cell receptor beta chains below, sequenced in a study of STAT5B mutations in CD4+ large granular lymphocyte leukemia. The protocol was immunoSEQ multiplex PCR, while the TCRdb copy is restricted to in-frame clones and leaves out a portion. The top ten clones hold 6.5% to 9% of a sample with 30,000 to 40,000 clones, around 80% of them seen once. Source material: CD4+ T cells from blood buffy coats. All receptors come from a human donor in good health.

This clone was seen a few times. V is TRBV5-4 and J is TRBJ1-1, with D hard to call. In germline, CDR1 is SGHNT, CDR2 YYREEE (reference sequence). This CDR3 is built from 14 residues. V was trimmed by 2 bases and J by 4 bases, leaving 12 bases between them. The CDR3 is CASSFQGWGTEAFF. CDR3 nucleotide sequence: TGTGCCAGCAGCTTCCAAGGGTGGGGCACTGAAGCTTTCTTT.

A few counts support this clone. The chain couples TRBV19 to TRBJ1-4; D is undetermined. In germline, CDR1 is LNHDA, CDR2 SQIVND (reference sequence). V was pared by 8 bases and J by 8 bases, with 15 bases between. The CDR3 has 13 amino acids. The CDR3 sequence is CASGRPEMEKLFF. The CDR3 nucleotides are TGTGCCAGTGGTCGACCCGAGATGGAAAAACTGTTTTTT.

The V and J genes are TRBV18 and TRBJ1-1; D is undetermined. The CDR3 spans 12 residues. Germline V gene data show CDR1 as KGHSH and CDR2 as LQKENI. V lost 3 bases to trimming and J lost 1 base, with 3 bases between them. CDR3 bases: TGTGCCAGCTCACCCTCGAACACTGAAGCTTTCTTT. Its translation is CASSPSNTEAFF.

The chain has TRBV18 and TRBJ2-7; D not certain. This CDR3 contains 13 residues. Trimming cost V 3 bases and J 3 bases, with 9 bases left between them. CDR1 is KGHSH, CDR2 LQKENI, per germline. Here the CDR3 reads CASSPRRIYEQYF. The CDR3 region has the DNA TGTGCCAGCTCACCGAGGAGAATCTACGAGCAGTACTTC.

Only a few counts were recorded for this clone. The chain recombines TRBV7-2 with TRBJ1-5; 7 bases align to TRBD1. The length of the CDR3 is 16 residues. The junction had 5 bases not matched to a gene; V was cut back by 1 base and J by 2 bases. CDR1 is SGHTA, CDR2 FQGNSA, per germline. The CDR3 DNA reads as TGTGCCAGCAGCTTAGGCAGGACAGGCGGCAATCAGCCCCAGCATTTT. This codes for CASSLGRTGGNQPQHF. Full variable domain (missing parts from reference TRBV7-2 and TRBJ1-5): GAGVSQSPSNKVTEKGKDVELRCDPISGHTALYWYRQSLGQGLEFLIYFQGNSAPDKSGLPSDRFSAERTGGSVSTLTIQRTQQEDSAVYLCASSLGRTGGNQPQHFGDGTRLSIL.

This clone was picked up one time. The V gene is TRBV5-6, the J gene TRBJ2-5; no firm D call. The better agreement between TRBJ2-7 and the DNA end casts doubt on the J call. The CDR3 sequence is 13 residues long. In germline, CDR1 is SGHDT, CDR2 YYEEEE. Here the CDR3 reads CASSHDNSYEQYF. In DNA form, the CDR3 reads TGTGCCAGCAGCCATGACAACTCCTACGAGCAGTACTTC.

The chain uses TRBV7-2 and TRBJ2-3; TRBD2 agrees at 9 bases. The CDR3 contains 16 residues. Trimming removed 5 bases from V and 5 bases from J; junction bases left unmatched: 11. Germline V CDR1 and CDR2: SGHTA, FQGNSA. This CDR3 reads CASSASGRGGRDTQYF. The CDR3 DNA reads TGTGCCAGCAGCGCGTCGGGGCGGGGGGGCCGAGATACGCAGTATTTT.

The chain has TRBV11-3 and TRBJ2-3, with TRBD2 as a possible D gene (6 bases). Per the germline V gene, CDR1 is SGHNT and CDR2 is YENEEA. The CDR3 is 15 amino acids. The germline V and J ends were trimmed by 1 base and 2 bases, with 10 bases remaining between them. The CDR3 DNA sequence: TGTGCCAGCAGCTTAGGGGGGACTTCCACAGATACGCAGTATTTT. Amino acid sequence: CASSLGGTSTDTQYF.

The chain is built from TRBV19 and TRBJ1-5, with D unclear. V was shortened by 0 bases and J by 0 bases, with 15 bases between the two germline ends. Germline CDR1 LNHDA, CDR2 SQIVND (reference sequence). This CDR3 contains 18 residues. CDR3 protein: CASSIEHRPSYSNQPQHF. The DNA of the CDR3 is TGTGCCAGTAGTATAGAGCACCGACCGTCTTATAGCAATCAGCCCCAGCATTTT. The variable domain in full, completed from reference TRBV19 and TRBJ1-5, reads DGGITQSPKYLFRKEGQNVTLSCEQNLNHDAMYWYRQDPGQGLRLIYYSQIVNDFQKGDIAEGYSVSREKKESFPLTVTSAQKNPTAFYLCASSIEHRPSYSNQPQHFGDGTRLSIL.

The rearrangement joins TRBV5-1 to TRBJ2-3; perhaps TRBD1 as D (6 bases). The CDR3 totals 16 residues. Germline V CDR1 and CDR2: SGHRS, YFSETQ. Trimming cost V 4 bases and J 0 bases, with 15 bases left between them. CDR3 amino acids: CASSKDRPSSTDTQYF. Here the CDR3 DNA reads TGCGCCAGCAGCAAAGACAGGCCTTCTAGCACAGATACGCAGTATTTT.

This sequence joins TRBV19 and TRBJ1-2; no clear D gene. V shed 4 bases and J shed 1 base, with 7 bases lying between them. The CDR3 is 13 residues long. CDR1 is LNHDA and CDR2 is SQIVND in the germline V gene (reference sequence). For the CDR3, the DNA is TGTGCCAGTAGTACGACGAGTAACTATGGCTACACCTTC. It encodes CASSTTSNYGYTF.

The chain links TRBV6-1 to TRBJ1-1, with D uncertain. Looked up from germline, CDR1 is MNHNS and CDR2 is SASEGT. Trimming cost V 2 bases and J 2 bases, with 12 bases left between them. This CDR3 region has 15 residues. CDR3 sequence reads: CASSEPGRSNTEAFF. The DNA of the CDR3 is TGTGCCAGCAGTGAACCCGGGCGGTCCAACACTGAAGCTTTCTTT.

For the CDR3, the DNA is TGTGCCAGCAGCTTGATAACAGGGGAGCAGTTCTTC. It specifies CASSLITGEQFF. The rearrangement uses TRBV5-6 and TRBJ2-1; TRBD1 is a possible D gene (6 bases). Germline CDR1 and CDR2: SGHDT and YYEEEE. V was trimmed by 1 base and J by 10 bases, leaving 9 bases between them. The CDR3 consists of 12 residues.

The chain uses TRBV18 and TRBJ1-5, with TRBD1 as a possible D gene (5 bases). The CDR3 has 15 residues. Looked up from germline, CDR1 is KGHSH and CDR2 is LQKENI. The germline V and J ends were trimmed by 3 bases and 4 bases, with 13 bases remaining between them. Written as DNA, the CDR3 is TGTGCCAGCTCACCGAGTCTAGGGGAAAATCAGCCCCAGCATTTT. Amino acid sequence: CASSPSLGENQPQHF.